The entry that follows covers one T cell receptor (beta chain) sequence. Its antigen is still unknown. These data are taken from a study of T cell responses to AZD1222 COVID-19 vaccine. Clones were read by immunoSEQ multiplex PCR, and TCRdb kept only the in-frame ones, dropping some. The repertoire holds roughly 170,000 clones, with approximately 90% as singletons. Study observations and caveats: Seropositive AZD1222 recipients at baseline numbered only five to seven. Clonal diversity was possibly underestimated, and the donors were mostly white British, with more females. After two AZD1222 doses, spike-specific TCR breadth and depth rose versus day 0.

V was cut by 2 bases and J by 9 bases, with 12 bases left in between. Germline V gives CDR1 SGHRS, CDR2 YFSETQ. CDR3 length: 13 residues. The rearrangement links TRBV5-1 to TRBJ2-1; maybe TRBD2 (6 bases). This sequence originates from an adult in good health. Material: peripheral blood, obtained on day 0 of AZD1222 vaccination. The CDR3 DNA reads as TGCGCCAGCAGCTTCGGCGGGGCTACTGAGCAGTTCTTC. It is translated as CASSFGGATEQFF.